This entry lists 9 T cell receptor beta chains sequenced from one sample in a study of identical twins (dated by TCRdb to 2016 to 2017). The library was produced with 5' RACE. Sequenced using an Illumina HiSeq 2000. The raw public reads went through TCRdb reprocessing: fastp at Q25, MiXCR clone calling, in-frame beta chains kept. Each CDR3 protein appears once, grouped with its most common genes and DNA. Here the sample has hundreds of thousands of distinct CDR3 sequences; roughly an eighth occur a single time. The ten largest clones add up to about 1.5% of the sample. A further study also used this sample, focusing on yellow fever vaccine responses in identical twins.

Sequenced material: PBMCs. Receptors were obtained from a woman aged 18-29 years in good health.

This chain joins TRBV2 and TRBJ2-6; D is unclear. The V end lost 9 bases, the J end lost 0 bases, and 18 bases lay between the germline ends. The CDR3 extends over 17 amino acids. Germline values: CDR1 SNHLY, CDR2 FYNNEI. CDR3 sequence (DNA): TGTGCCAGTTCAGTTCAGGCTTCCGTCTCTGGGGCCAACGTCCTGACTTTC. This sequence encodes CASSVQASVSGANVLTF.

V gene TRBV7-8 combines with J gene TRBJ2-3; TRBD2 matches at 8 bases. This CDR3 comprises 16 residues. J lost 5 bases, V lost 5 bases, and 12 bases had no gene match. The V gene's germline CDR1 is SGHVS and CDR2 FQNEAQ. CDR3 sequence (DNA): TGTGCCAGCAGCCACGACCCCAGCGGGAGAGTAGATACGCAGTATTTT. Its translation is CASSHDPSGRVDTQYF. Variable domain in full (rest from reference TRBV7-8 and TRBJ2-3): GAGVSQSPRYKVAKRGQDVALRCDPISGHVSLFWYQQALGQGPEFLTYFQNEAQLDKSGLPSDRFFAERPEGSVSTLKIQRTQQEDSAVYLCASSHDPSGRVDTQYFGPGTRLTVL.

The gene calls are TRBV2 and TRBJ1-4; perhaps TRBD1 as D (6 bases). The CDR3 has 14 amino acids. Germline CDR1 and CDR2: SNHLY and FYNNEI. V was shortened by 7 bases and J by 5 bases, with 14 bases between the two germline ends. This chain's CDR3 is CASIKDSSNEKLFF. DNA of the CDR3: TGTGCCAGCATTAAGGACAGTAGCAATGAAAAACTGTTTTTT.

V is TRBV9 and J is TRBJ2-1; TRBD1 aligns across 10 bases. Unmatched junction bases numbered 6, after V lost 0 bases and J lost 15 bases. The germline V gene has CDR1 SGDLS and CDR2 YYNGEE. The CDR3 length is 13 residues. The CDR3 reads CASSVGGTGVRFF. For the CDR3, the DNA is TGTGCCAGCAGCGTAGGAGGGACAGGGGTCCGGTTCTTC.

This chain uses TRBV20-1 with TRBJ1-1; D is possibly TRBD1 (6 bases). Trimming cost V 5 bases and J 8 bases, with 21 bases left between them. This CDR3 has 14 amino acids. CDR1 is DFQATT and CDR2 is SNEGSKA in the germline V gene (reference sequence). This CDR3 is CSAPPAGGRAEAFF. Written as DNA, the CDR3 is TGCAGTGCTCCCCCGGCGGGGGGGCGGGCAGAAGCTTTCTTT.

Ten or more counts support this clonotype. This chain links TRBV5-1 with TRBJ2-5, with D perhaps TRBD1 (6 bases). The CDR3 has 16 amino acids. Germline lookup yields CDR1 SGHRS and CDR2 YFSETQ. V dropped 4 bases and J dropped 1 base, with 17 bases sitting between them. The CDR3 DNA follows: TGCGCCAGCAGCCTAACAGGGCAGATGGCCCAAGAGACCCAGTACTTC. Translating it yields CASSLTGQMAQETQYF.

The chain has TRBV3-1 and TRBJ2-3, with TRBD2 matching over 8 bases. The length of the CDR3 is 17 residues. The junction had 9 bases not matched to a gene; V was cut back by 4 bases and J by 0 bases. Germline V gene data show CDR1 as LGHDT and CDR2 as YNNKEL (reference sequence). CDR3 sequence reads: CASSLRPGGISTDTQYF. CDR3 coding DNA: TGTGCCAGCAGCCTTAGGCCGGGGGGGATAAGCACAGATACGCAGTATTTT.

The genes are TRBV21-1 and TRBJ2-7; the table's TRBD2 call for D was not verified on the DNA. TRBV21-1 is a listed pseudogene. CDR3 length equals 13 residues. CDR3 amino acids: CASSKVEAHEQYV. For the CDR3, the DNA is TGTGCCAGCAGCAAAGTGGAGGCACACGAGCAGTACGTC.

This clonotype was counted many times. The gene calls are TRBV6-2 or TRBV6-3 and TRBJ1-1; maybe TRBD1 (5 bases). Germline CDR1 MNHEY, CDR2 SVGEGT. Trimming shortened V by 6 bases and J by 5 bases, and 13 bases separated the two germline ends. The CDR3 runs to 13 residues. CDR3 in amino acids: CASRVGGGTEAFF. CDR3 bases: TGTGCCAGCAGGGTGGGGGGGGGTACTGAAGCTTTCTTT.